This T cell receptor beta chain emerged from a study of long-term antiretroviral therapy in people with HIV (dated by TCRdb to the early 2020s). General notes on the study: The earliest samples were collected approximately a decade before the 2015 WHO recommendation for immediate ART, a period when ART was typically delayed until CD4 counts fell. From some 27 adults with confirmed HIV infection, the cohort provided 150 to 200 cryopreserved PBMC samples, gathered serially across a mean of approximately six years (range 1-12). No cross-contamination during QIAcube processing was shown when test extractions of a monoclonal T-cell line were performed alongside 25 to 35 polyclonal samples. Whether ART initiation and durable HIV suppression were associated with changes in peripheral blood TRB repertoire composition and diversity was tested in a retrospective serial study. Among the 25 to 30 participants with HIV, eleven to twelve were female.

Paper-wide results and their limitations: A significant increase in TRB diversity was found to be associated with ART initiation, although TRB diversity was observed to remain significantly below that of transplant donor controls even after long-term ART. Compared with controls, HIV repertoires had narrower CDR3 length ranges, and the network structure pointed to an antigen-experienced repertoire that shifted only slightly toward naive after ART. No data were available on ART adherence, viral resistance or therapy changes, limiting inferences about post-ART repertoire changes. The samples were dated from the mid-2000s to the late 2010s, and the ART regimens that were used may be less effective than current ART regimens. Because cell numbers in pre-ART samples were limited, unsorted PBMC were profiled instead of sorted CD4+ and CD8+ T cells. At every time point, the repertoire was dominated by expanded TRB clones first identified before ART initiation, although this dominance fluctuated and, in many PLHIV, declined after ART. Limited PBMC availability meant only the TCR beta chain was sequenced, without alpha chain pairing.

For CDR1 and CDR2, the germline V gene lists MNHNS and SASEGT. Reading from cysteine to phenylalanine, the CDR3 counts 13 amino acids. Only the CDR3 DNA is retained, 39 bases long and in frame from the first base. V loses 0 bases of germline sequence and J loses 4 bases, and the interval between the two ends is 6 bases. To be included, a participant needed at least one PBMC sample from before ART initiation plus at least two post-ART samples. Every participant with HIV received treatment in the United States of America. Before DNA extraction, cryopreserved samples of roughly 0.9-11 million PBMC were thawed and then washed. At the time of the earliest PBMC sample for each participant with HIV, ages ranged from about 20 to 54 years. PBMC samples were contributed by each participant from 1-4 timepoints before ART initiation and 2-8 timepoints after ART initiation, with a median of 7 samples. For every participant, serial HIV viral load, CD4+ T-cell count, ART history and demographic data were obtained. Genomic DNA was extracted from unsorted PBMC with a Qiagen kit on a QIAcube, processed in batches of 12 samples.

As for this clone: What antigen it recognizes has not been identified. Base qualities are not at hand, and no much larger clone is one base apart.

The immunoSEQ hsTCRB v3.0 assay was used at survey level resolution for TRB variable region sequencing. TRB sequencing targeted a depth of about 40,000-55,000 T-cell genomes per sample. An Illumina MiSeq with a v3 150-cycle kit was used to sequence the pooled TRB libraries. From the authors' description of their analysis: Analysis of repertoires was carried out in R inside a reproducible Nextflow workflow spanning QC, data transformation and analysis. LymphoSeq2, an R package for exploring AIRR-Seq data, was used to implement the custom analyses. After excluding a few samples that yielded fewer than 5000 total TRB sequences, 188 HIV repertoires remained for analysis. Among the 200 or so HIV repertoires that were kept, 59 were collected before ART initiation and about 130 were collected after ART initiation. Repertoires were downsampled to 5000 TRB nucleotide sequences, with summary statistics averaged over 100 downsampling iterations. The analysis kept only TRB sequences whose CDR3 regions were at least seven amino acids long. Diversity was assessed using a clonality score derived from Shannon entropy and using the Gini coefficient. In repertoire networks, the top 5000 CDR3 amino acid sequences were linked whenever an edit distance of one separated two sequences. GLIPH2 predicted antigen specificity groups and MHC restriction for TRB CDR3 amino acid sequences. To flag known associations with CMV, EBV, HIV or tissue antigens, CDR3 amino acid sequences were compared against VDJdb and McPAS-TCR. Pre-ART, post-ART and control groups were compared with Wilcoxon signed-rank tests and Holm-Bonferroni correction. TCRdb holds this immuneACCESS table with in-frame rearrangements only. Some clones are missing; in checked studies, unresolved V genes explain under half, and the rest has no known cause. The V and J calls and clone size are taken from that table; D and trimming were inferred from the DNA. In all, the sample holds about 22,000 clones, and 79% of those were seen once. The ten largest clones take up about 8.4% of the sample.

This sample comprised unsorted PBMCs, obtained 4.1 years after starting antiretroviral therapy. The receptor chain draws on TRBV6-1 and TRBJ1-2; the D gene remains uncertain. The source of this sequence is a woman aged 40 to 50 with HIV. CDR3 region: CASSEAGFYGYTF. The nucleotide sequence reads TGTGCCAGCAGTGAAGCAGGGTTCTATGGCTACACCTTC.